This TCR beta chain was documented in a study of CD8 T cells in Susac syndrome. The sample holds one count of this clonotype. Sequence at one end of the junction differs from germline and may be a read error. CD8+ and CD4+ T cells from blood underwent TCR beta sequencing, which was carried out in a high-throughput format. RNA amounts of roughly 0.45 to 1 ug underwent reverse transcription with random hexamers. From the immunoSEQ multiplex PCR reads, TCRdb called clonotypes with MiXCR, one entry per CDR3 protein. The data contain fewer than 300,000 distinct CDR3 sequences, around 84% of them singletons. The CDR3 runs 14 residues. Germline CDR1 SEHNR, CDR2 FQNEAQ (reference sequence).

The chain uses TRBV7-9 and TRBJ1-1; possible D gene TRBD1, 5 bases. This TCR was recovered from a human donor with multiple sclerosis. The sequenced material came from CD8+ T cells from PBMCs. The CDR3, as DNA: TGTGCCAGCAGCCTCGGCGGGTCGGACACCGAAGCTTTCTTT. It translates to CASSLGGSDTEAFF.